A few counts support the clone carrying this T cell receptor (beta chain). Trimming removed 0 bases from V and 3 bases from J, with 15 bases in between. Germline V gene sequence: CDR1 LNHDA, CDR2 SQIVND (reference sequence). The length of the CDR3 is 16 residues. Time point noted: newly diagnosed GD, antithyroid drugs for less than 3 months. From PBMCs, RNA was extracted and then used to make the TCR library. For TCR beta, libraries came from iRepertoire HTBI primers and Arm-PCR of CDR3 regions. In TCRdb, the multiplex PCR reads were re-called with MiXCR into one record per CDR3 protein. The table shows roughly 560,000 distinct CDR3 sequences, with about 12% occurring only once. This specimen belongs to a study of regulatory T cells in long-lasting Graves disease. This same sample was also taken into another study, of T cells in Graves' hyperthyroidism and ophthalmopathy.

The sample here was peripheral blood mononuclear cells (PBMCs), taken at new diagnosis, from a patient treated with antithyroid drugs. The sequence derives from a woman between 25 and 40 years old with Graves disease. The chain joins TRBV19 to TRBJ2-7; D gene ambiguous. The CDR3 region has the DNA TGTGCCAGTAGTATAGATTACAGCTCTACGGGCTACGAGCAGTACTTC. Translated: CASSIDYSSTGYEQYF. Full variable domain (outside the CDR3, taken from reference TRBV19 and TRBJ2-7): DGGITQSPKYLFRKEGQNVTLSCEQNLNHDAMYWYRQDPGQGLRLIYYSQIVNDFQKGDIAEGYSVSREKKESFPLTVTSAQKNPTAFYLCASSIDYSSTGYEQYFGPGTRLTVT.